This TCR beta chain was documented in a study of T cells in Graves' hyperthyroidism and ophthalmopathy. Study in general: Blood was drawn when the patient was first diagnosed and still untreated.

The CDR3 loop spans 10 amino acids. CDR1 and CDR2 from the germline V gene are DFQATT and SNEGSKA (reference sequence). V was pared by 6 bases and J by 1 base, with 3 bases between. The table lists this clonotype with a few counts. Amplified TCR beta CDR3 regions came from RNA transcripts. With the HTBI primer set, the TCR CDR3 went through a first round of RT-PCR. TCRdb re-called the multiplex PCR reads through MiXCR, storing one row per CDR3 protein. The table has 400,000 to 500,000 distinct CDR3 sequences, over 12% seen once. Sequences were obtained from blood. The chain recombines TRBV20-1 with TRBJ1-1; D unresolved. The sequence derives from a young man with Graves' ophthalmopathy. CDR3 sequence: CSAQNTEAFF. DNA of the CDR3: TGCAGTGCCCAGAACACTGAAGCTTTCTTT.